This T cell receptor beta chain appears in the sequencing data of a study of regulatory T cells in long-lasting Graves disease. Study background: It was over 5 years of antithyroid drugs, with positive TSH receptor antibodies, that meant persistent Graves' disease.

Time point of the sample: persistent/refractory GD, antithyroid drugs over 5 years with positive TRAb. With RNA extracted from PBMCs as input, the TCR library was made. One endocrinology department in Xi'an, China, was where patients came from. The junction had 5 bases not matched to a gene; V was cut back by 11 bases and J by 6 bases. The CDR3 contains 12 residues. CDR1 and CDR2 from the germline V gene are SNHLY and FYNNEI. Findings and limits, study-wide: For persistent Graves' patients, TCR diversity was lower than for newly diagnosed ones.

On this clonotype: Its antigen is not known.

Both iRepertoire HTBI primers and Arm-PCR of CDR3 regions were used to build the TCR beta libraries. TCRdb fed the multiplex PCR reads into MiXCR, producing one record per CDR3 protein. The table has roughly 450,000 distinct CDR3 sequences, 20% to 25% seen once. This chain uses TRBV2 with TRBJ2-7, with 12 bases matching TRBD1. The TCR was taken from a female donor with Graves disease. Sequenced here: peripheral blood mononuclear cells (PBMCs), sampled when the disease was refractory, from a patient treated with antithyroid drugs. CDR3 loop: CAGRDRGPEQYF. DNA for the CDR3: TGTGCCGGCCGGGACAGGGGGCCCGAGCAGTACTTC.